This T cell receptor (beta chain) is drawn from a study of patients and donors after allogeneic stem cell transplantation. TCRdb ran MiXCR on the RT-PCR reads and lists one entry per CDR3 protein. The sample has about a million distinct CDR3 sequences; around 17% are singletons. The V end lost 0 bases, the J end lost 5 bases, and 12 bases lay between the germline ends. This CDR3 has 15 amino acids. CDR1 and CDR2 from the germline V gene are LNHNV and YYDKDF (reference sequence). This TCR was recovered from a human donor who was either an allogeneic HSCT recipient or a stem cell or donor lymphocyte infusion donor (not recorded which). It is not recorded whose cells these are; they may come from a transplant donor. The chain employs TRBV15 and TRBJ2-3; possible D gene TRBD1, 6 bases. The sample taken for sequencing was blood, either unsorted or a sorted T cell fraction (not recorded which). This chain's CDR3 is CATSRDRQGIDTQYF. Written as DNA, the CDR3 is TGTGCCACCAGCAGAGATCGGCAGGGGATAGATACGCAGTATTTT.